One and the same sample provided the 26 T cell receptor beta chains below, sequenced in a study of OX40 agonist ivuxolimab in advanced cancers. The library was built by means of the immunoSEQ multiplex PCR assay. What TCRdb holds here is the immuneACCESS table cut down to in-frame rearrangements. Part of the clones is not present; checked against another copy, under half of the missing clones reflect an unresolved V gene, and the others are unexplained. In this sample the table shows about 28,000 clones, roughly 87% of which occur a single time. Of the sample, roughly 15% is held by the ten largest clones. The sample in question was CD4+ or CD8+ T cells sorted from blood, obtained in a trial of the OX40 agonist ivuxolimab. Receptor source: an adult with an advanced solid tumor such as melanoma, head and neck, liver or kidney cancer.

CDR3 residues: CASSQPQGAIEKLFF. CDR3 DNA sequence: TGTGCCAGCAGCCAACCACAGGGGGCCATAGAAAAACTGTTTTTT. V gene TRBV2 combines with J gene TRBJ1-4; 9 bases are shared with TRBD1. The CDR3 has 15 amino acids. Germline V CDR1 and CDR2: SNHLY, FYNNEI. Trimming cost V 6 bases and J 8 bases; bases outside gene matches: 10.

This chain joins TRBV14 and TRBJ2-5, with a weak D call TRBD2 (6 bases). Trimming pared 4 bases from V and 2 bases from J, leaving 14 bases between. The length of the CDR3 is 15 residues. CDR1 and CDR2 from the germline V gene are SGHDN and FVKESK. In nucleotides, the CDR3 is TGTGCCAGCAGCCGTCGACTAGGAGCACAAGAGACCCAGTACTTC. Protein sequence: CASSRRLGAQETQYF. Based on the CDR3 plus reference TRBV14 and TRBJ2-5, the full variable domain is EAGVTQFPSHSVIEKGQTVTLRCDPISGHDNLYWYRRVMGKEIKFLLHFVKESKQDESGMPNNRFLAERTGGTYSTLKVQPAELEDSGVYFCASSRRLGAQETQYFGPGTRLLVL.

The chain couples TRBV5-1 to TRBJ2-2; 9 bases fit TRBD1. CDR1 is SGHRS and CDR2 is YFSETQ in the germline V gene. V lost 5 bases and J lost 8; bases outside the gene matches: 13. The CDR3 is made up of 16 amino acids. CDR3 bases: TGCGCCAGCAGTTATAATTTGGACAGGGGAGGAGGGGAGCTGTTTTTT. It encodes CASSYNLDRGGGELFF.

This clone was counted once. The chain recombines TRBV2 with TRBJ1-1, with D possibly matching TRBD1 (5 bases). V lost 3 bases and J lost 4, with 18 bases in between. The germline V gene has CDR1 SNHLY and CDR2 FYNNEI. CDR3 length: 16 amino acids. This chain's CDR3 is CASSENRQGSVTEAFF. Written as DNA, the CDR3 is TGTGCCAGCAGTGAGAATCGTCAGGGAAGTGTCACTGAAGCTTTCTTT.

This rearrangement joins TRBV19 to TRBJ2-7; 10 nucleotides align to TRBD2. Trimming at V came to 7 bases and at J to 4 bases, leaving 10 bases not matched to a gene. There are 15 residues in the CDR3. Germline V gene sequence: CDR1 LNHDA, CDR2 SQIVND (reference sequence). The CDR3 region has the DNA TGTGCCAGTACCATCGGGATAGCGGGAGGTTACGAGCAGTACTTC. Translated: CASTIGIAGGYEQYF.

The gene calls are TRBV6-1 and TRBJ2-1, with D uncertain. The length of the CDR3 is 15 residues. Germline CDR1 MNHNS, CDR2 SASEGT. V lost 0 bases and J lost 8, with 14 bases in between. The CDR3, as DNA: TGTGCCAGCAGTGAAGCTCCCTCTTCGGGTGATGAGCAGTTCTTC. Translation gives CASSEAPSSGDEQFF.

The CDR3 protein is CASSTQPWDGDYGYTF. The CDR3 DNA reads TGTGCCAGTAGTACCCAACCCTGGGACGGAGACTATGGCTACACCTTC. The J gene is TRBJ1-2, the V gene TRBV19; D perhaps matches TRBD1 (5 bases). Germline V gives CDR1 LNHDA, CDR2 SQIVND (reference sequence). Trimming removed 4 bases at V and 3 bases at J, with 18 bases between. The CDR3 has 16 amino acids.

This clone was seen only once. The CDR3: CASRDSYEQYF. In nucleotides, the CDR3 is TGTGCCAGCAGGGATTCCTACGAGCAGTACTTC. This chain connects TRBV6-5 to TRBJ2-7; no clear D gene. The length of the CDR3 is 11 residues. V was clipped by 6 bases and J by 1 base, with 4 bases between them. Germline lookup yields CDR1 MNHEY and CDR2 SVGAGI.

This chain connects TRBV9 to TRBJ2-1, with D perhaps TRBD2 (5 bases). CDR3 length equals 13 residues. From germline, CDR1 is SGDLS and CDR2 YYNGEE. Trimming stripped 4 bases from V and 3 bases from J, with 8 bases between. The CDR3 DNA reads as TGTGCCAGCAGCTCGGGGATCTACAATGAGCAGTTCTTC. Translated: CASSSGIYNEQFF.

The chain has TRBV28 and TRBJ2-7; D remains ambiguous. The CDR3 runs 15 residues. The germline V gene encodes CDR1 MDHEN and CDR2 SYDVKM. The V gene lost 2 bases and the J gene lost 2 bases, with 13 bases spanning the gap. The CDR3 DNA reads TGTGCCAGCAGTTTAGATAACCGCTTTACCTACGAGCAGTACTTC. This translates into CASSLDNRFTYEQYF.

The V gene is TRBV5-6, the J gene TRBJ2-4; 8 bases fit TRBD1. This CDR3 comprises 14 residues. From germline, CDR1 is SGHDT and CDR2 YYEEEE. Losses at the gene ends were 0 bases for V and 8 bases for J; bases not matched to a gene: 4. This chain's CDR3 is CASSLAGGRDIQYF. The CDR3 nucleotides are TGTGCCAGCAGCTTGGCAGGGGGCCGAGACATTCAGTACTTC.

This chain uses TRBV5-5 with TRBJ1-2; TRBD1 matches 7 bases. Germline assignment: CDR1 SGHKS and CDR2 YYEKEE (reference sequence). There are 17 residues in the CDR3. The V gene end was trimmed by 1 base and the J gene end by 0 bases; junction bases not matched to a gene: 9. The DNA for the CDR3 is TGTGCCAGCAGCTTGCGAGTACGGGACAGCCCTAACTATGGCTACACCTTC. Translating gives CASSLRVRDSPNYGYTF.

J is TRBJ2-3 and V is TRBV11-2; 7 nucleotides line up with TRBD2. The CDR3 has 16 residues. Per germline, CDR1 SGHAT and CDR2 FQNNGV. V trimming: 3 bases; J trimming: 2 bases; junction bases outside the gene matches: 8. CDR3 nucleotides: TGTGCCAGCAGCTTGGAATGGCGGGAGACCACAGATACGCAGTATTTT. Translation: CASSLEWRETTDTQYF.

CDR3 sequence (DNA): TGTGCCAGTAGTATAGGTTCCAGGGGAAGGACGATCGACGATGAGCAGTTCTTC. This codes for CASSIGSRGRTIDDEQFF. The V and J genes are TRBV19 and TRBJ2-1; D may be TRBD1 (6 bases). CDR1 is LNHDA, CDR2 SQIVND, per germline (reference sequence). This CDR3 comprises 18 residues. The germline V and J ends were trimmed by 1 base and 8 bases, with 24 bases remaining between them.

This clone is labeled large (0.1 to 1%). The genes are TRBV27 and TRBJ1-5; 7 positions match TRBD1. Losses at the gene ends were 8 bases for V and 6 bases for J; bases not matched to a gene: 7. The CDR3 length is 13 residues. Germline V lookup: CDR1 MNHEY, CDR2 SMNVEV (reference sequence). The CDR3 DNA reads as TGTGCCAGCGGTGACAGGGTACCTCAGCCCCAGCATTTT. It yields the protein CASGDRVPQPQHF.

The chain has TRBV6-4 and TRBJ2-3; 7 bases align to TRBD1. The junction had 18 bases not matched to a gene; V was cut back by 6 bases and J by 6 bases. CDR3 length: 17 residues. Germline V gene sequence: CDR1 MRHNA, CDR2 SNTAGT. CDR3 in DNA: TGTGCCAGCAGCCCTACCCGCCCGGGACAGACGTTGGATACGCAGTATTTT. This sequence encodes CASSPTRPGQTLDTQYF.

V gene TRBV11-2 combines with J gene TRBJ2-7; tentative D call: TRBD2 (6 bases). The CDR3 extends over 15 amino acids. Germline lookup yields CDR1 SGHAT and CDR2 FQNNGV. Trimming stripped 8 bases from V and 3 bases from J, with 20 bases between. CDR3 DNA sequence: TGTGCCAGCCTCCGGAGTAAGGAGGGCCTCTACGAGCAGTACTTC. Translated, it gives CASLRSKEGLYEQYF.

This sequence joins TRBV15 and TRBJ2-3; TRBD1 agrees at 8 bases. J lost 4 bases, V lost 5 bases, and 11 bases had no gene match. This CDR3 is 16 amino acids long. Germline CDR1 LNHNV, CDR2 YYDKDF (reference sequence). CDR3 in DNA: TGTGCCACCAGCCCCCGGGACAGGATGGTAGCAGATACGCAGTATTTT. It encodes CATSPRDRMVADTQYF. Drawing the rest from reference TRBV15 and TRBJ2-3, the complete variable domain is DAMVIQNPRYQVTQFGKPVTLSCSQTLNHNVMYWYQQKSSQAPKLLFHYYDKDFNNEADTPDNFQSRRPNTSFCFLDIRSPGLGDTAMYLCATSPRDRMVADTQYFGPGTRLTVL.

Here the CDR3 reads CASSPLTSNTEAFF. CDR3 DNA sequence: TGTGCCAGCAGTCCCCTAACATCTAACACTGAAGCTTTCTTT. The rearrangement links TRBV27 to TRBJ1-1; the D is unclear. V lost 5 bases to trimming and J lost 2 bases, with 12 bases between them. This CDR3 contains 14 residues. Germline V gene lookup returns CDR1 MNHEY and CDR2 SMNVEV (reference sequence).

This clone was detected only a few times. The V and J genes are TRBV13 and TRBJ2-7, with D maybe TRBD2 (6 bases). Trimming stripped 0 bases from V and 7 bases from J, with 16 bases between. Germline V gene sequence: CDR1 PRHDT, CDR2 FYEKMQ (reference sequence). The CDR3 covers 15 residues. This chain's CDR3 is CASSLGVGHAGEQYF. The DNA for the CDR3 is TGTGCCAGCAGCTTAGGCGTTGGACATGCGGGGGAGCAGTACTTC. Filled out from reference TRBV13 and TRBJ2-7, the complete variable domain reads AAGVIQSPRHLIKEKRETATLKCYPIPRHDTVYWYQQGPGQDPQFLISFYEKMQSDKGSIPDRFSAQQFSDYHSELNMSSLELGDSALYFCASSLGVGHAGEQYFGPGTRLTVT.

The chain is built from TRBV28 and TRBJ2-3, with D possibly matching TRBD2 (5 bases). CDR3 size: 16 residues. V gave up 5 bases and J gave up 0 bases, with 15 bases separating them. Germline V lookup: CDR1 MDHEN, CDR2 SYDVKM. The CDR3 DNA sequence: TGTGCCAGCAGTGGTCATGGAGCGGAGAGCACAGATACGCAGTATTTT. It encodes CASSGHGAESTDTQYF.

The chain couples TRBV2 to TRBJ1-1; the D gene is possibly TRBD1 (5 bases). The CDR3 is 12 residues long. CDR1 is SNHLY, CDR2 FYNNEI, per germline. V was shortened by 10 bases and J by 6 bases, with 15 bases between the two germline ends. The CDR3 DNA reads TGTGCCACCGACGGAGGGGTCTCTGAAGCTTTCTTT. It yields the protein CATDGGVSEAFF.

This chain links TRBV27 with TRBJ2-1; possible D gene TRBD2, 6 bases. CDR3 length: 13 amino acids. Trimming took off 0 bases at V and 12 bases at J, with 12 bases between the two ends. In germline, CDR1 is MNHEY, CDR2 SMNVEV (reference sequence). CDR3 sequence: CASSLSPGVVQFF. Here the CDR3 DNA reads TGTGCCAGCAGTTTATCACCGGGAGTGGTGCAGTTCTTC.

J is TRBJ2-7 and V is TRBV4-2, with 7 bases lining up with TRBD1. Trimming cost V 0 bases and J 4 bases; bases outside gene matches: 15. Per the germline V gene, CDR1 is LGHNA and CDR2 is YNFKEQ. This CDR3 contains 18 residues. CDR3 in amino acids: CASSQDTSTGQLVYEQYF. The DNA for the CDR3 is TGTGCCAGCAGCCAAGATACTTCGACGGGACAGCTGGTGTACGAGCAGTACTTC.

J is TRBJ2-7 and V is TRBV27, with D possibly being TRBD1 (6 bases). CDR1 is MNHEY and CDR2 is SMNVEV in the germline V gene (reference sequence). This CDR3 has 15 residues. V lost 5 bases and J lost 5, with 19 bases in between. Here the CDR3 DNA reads TGTGCCAGCAGTCCCGGGACATGGCTCTTCGACGAGCAGTACTTC. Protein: CASSPGTWLFDEQYF.

The CDR3 region has the DNA TGTGCCAGCAGCCCAGAAACTAGCGGGAGACGCGAGCAGTACTTC. This gives the protein CASSPETSGRREQYF. V gene TRBV7-8 combines with J gene TRBJ2-7, with 11 bases aligning to TRBD2. Trimming took 5 bases from V and 6 from J; bases not matched to a gene: 9. This CDR3 spans 15 amino acids. Germline V gene sequence: CDR1 SGHVS, CDR2 FQNEAQ. Complete variable domain (other parts from reference TRBV7-8 and TRBJ2-7): GAGVSQSPRYKVAKRGQDVALRCDPISGHVSLFWYQQALGQGPEFLTYFQNEAQLDKSGLPSDRFFAERPEGSVSTLKIQRTQQEDSAVYLCASSPETSGRREQYFGPGTRLTVT.